The clone carrying this TCR beta chain was observed a few times. The antigen remains unidentified. Scientists ran DNA taken from cultured CD4+ T cells through the Oncomine TCR Beta short-read assay for sequencing. TCRdb re-analysed the PCR reads in MiXCR, keeping a single row per CDR3 protein. Among about 10,000 distinct CDR3 sequences listed, less than 75% were seen once. These data come from a study of vaccination and CD4 T cells after COVID-19. Across the study: The authors gave control cultures a CEFX pool, an HIV-1 Nef pool, or no peptide. General study findings and limits: Although the median of SARS-CoV-2-reactive clonotypes rose from around 20 to 38, the change was not significant.

Treatment meaning: approximately nine-day PBMC culture with coronavirus spike peptide pools or control peptides (ViraFEST assay). Upon completion of about nine days of culture, CD4+ T cells were isolated via negative selection. The receptor was isolated from a human donor who had recovered from COVID-19. Input material: CD4+ T cells from blood, cultured in vitro.

Here the CDR3 DNA reads TGTGCCACCAGCAGAGATTCGGGACAGGGGGTCTATGGCTACACCTTC. Residues: CATSRDSGQGVYGYTF. V gene TRBV15 combines with J gene TRBJ1-2; TRBD1 matches 11 bases. Germline lookup yields CDR1 LNHNV and CDR2 YYDKDF (reference sequence). CDR3 length equals 16 residues. V gave up 0 bases and J gave up 4 bases; unmatched junction bases: 4.